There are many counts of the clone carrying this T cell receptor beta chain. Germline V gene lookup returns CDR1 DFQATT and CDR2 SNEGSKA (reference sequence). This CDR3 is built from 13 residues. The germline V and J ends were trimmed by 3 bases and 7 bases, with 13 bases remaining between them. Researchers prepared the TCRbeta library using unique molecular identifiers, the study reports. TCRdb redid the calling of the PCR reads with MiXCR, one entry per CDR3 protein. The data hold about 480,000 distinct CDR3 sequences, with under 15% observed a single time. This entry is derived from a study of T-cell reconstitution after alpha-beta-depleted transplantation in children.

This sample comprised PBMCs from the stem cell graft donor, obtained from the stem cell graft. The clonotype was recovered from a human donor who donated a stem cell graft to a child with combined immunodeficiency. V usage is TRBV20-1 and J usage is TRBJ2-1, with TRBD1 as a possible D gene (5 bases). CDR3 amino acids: CSASRQPRNEQFF. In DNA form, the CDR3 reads TGCAGTGCTAGCCGACAGCCTCGGAATGAGCAGTTCTTC.